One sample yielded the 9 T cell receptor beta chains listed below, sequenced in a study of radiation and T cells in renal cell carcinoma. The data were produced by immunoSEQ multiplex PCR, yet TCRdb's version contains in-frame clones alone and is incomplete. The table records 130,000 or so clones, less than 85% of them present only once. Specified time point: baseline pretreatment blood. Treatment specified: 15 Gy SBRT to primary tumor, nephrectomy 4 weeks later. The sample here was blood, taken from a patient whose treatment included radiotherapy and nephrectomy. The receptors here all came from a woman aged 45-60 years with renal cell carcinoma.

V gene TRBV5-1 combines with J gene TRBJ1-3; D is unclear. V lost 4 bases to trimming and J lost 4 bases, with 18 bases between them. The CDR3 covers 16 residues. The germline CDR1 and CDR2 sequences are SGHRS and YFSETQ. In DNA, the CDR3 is TGCGCCAGCAGCGCCGCAGCCCGAGTGACCGGAAACACCATATATTTT. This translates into CASSAAARVTGNTIYF. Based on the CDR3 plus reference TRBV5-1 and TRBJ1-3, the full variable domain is KAGVTQTPRYLIKTRGQQVTLSCSPISGHRSVSWYQQTPGQGLQFLFEYFSETQRNKGNFPGRFSGRQFSNSRSEMNVSTLELGDSALYLCASSAAARVTGNTIYFGEGSWLTVV.

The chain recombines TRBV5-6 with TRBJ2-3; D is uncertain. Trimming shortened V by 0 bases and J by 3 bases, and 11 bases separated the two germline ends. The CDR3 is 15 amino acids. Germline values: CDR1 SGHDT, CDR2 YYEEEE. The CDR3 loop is CASSLAVATTDTQYF. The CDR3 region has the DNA TGTGCCAGCAGCTTGGCCGTGGCTACGACAGATACGCAGTATTTT.

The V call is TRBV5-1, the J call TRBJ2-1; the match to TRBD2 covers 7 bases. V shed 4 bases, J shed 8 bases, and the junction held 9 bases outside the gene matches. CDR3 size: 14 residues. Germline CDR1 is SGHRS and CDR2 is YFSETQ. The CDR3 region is CASSPTTSTDEQFF. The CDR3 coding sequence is TGCGCCAGCAGCCCGACGACTAGCACGGATGAGCAGTTCTTC.

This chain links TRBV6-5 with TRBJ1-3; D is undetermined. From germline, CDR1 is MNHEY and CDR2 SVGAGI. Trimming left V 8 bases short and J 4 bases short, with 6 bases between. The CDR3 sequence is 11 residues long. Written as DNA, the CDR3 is TGTGCCAGCCGGACGGGAAACACCATATATTTT. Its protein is CASRTGNTIYF.

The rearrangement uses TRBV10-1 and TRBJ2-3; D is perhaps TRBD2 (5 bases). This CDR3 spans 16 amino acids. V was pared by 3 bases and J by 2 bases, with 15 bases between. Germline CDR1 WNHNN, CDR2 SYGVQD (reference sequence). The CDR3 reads CASSDIGLDHTDTQYF. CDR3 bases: TGCGCCAGCAGTGATATAGGACTTGACCACACAGATACGCAGTATTTT.

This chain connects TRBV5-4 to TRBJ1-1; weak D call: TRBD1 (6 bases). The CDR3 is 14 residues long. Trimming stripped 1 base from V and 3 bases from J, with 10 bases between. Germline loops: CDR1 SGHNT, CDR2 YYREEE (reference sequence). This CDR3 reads CASSLQGSYTEAFF. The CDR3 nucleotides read TGTGCCAGCAGCTTGCAGGGGAGTTACACTGAAGCTTTCTTT.

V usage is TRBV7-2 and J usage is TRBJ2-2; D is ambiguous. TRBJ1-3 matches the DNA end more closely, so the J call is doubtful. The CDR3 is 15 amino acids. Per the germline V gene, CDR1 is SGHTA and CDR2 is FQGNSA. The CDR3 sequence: CASSLERGTGNTIYF. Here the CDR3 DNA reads TGTGCCAGCAGCTTAGAAAGAGGAACTGGAAACACCATATATTTT.

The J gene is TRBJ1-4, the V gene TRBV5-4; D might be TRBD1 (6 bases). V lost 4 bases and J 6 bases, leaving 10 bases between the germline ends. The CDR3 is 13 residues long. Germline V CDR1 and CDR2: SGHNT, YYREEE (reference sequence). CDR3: CASSPGHYEKLFF. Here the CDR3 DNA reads TGTGCCAGCAGCCCGGGACACTATGAAAAACTGTTTTTT.

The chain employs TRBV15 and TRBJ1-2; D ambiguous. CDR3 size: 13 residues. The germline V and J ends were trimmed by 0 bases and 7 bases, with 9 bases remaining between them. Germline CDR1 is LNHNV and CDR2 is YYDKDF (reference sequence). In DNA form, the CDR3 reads TGTGCCACCAGCAGAGATCGGTCGGGTGGCTACACCTTC. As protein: CATSRDRSGGYTF.